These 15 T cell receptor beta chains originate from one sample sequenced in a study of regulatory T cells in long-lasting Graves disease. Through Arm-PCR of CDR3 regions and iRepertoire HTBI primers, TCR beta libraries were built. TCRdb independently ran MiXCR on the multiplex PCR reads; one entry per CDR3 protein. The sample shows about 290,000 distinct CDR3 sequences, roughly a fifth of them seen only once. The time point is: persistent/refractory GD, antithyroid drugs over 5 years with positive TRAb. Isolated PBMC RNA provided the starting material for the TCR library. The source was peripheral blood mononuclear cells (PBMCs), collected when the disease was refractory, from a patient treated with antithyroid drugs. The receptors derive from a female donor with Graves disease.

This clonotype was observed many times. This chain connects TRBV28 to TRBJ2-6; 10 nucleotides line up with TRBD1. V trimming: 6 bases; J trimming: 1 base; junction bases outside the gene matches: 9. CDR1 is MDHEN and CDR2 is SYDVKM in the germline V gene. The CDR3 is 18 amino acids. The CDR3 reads CASRPGTGEWSGANVLTF. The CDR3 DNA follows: TGTGCCAGCAGACCCGGGACAGGGGAGTGGTCTGGGGCCAACGTCCTGACTTTC.

The DNA for the CDR3 is TGCAGTGCTAGTATACAGGGTAGGCAAGAGACCCAGTACTTC. Translated: CSASIQGRQETQYF. This chain connects TRBV20-1 to TRBJ2-5; D might be TRBD1 (6 bases). Germline CDR1 DFQATT, CDR2 SNEGSKA (reference sequence). Trimming removed 3 bases at V and 2 bases at J, with 13 bases between. This CDR3 is built from 14 residues.

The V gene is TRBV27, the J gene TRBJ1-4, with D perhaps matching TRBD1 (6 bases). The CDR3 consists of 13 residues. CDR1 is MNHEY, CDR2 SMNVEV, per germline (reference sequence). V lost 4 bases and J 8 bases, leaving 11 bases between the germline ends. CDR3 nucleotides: TGTGCCAGCAGTTCCGGACAGCCAGAAAAACTGTTTTTT. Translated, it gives CASSSGQPEKLFF.

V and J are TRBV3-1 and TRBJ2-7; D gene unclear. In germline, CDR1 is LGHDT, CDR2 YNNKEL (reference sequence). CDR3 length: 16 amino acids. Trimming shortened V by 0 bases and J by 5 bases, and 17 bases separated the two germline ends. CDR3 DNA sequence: TGTGCCAGCAGCCAAGAGGCCCCCGTCATAGGGAACGAGCAGTACTTC. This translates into CASSQEAPVIGNEQYF.

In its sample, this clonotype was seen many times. The CDR3 loop is CASAVNSPLHF. The CDR3 DNA reads as TGTGCCAGCGCGGTCAATTCACCCCTCCACTTT. The chain is built from TRBV28 and TRBJ1-6; D gene uncertain. Germline CDR1 MDHEN, CDR2 SYDVKM. V was clipped by 8 bases and J by 7 bases, with 6 bases between them. This CDR3 has 11 residues.

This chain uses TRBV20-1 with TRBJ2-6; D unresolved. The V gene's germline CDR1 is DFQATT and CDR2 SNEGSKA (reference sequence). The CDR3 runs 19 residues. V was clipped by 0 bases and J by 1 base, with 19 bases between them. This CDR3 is CSARDFKFMESSGANVLTF. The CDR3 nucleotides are TGCAGTGCTAGAGATTTTAAGTTCATGGAGTCGTCTGGGGCCAACGTCCTGACTTTC.

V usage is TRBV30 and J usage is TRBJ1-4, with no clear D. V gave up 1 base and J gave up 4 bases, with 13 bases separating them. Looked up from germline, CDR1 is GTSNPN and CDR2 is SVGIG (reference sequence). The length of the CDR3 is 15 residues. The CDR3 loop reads CAWSDRRTINEKLFF. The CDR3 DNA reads TGTGCCTGGAGTGATCGCAGGACGATTAATGAAAAACTGTTTTTT.

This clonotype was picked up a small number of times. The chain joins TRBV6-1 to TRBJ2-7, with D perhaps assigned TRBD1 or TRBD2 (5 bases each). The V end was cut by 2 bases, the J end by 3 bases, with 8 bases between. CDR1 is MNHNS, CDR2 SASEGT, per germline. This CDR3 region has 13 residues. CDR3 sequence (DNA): TGTGCCAGCAGTGAACGGGGCAACTACGAGCAGTACTTC. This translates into CASSERGNYEQYF.

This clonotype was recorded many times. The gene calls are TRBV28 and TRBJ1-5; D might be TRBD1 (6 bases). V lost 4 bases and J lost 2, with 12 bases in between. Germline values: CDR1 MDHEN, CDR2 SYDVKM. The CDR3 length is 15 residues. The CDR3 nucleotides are TGTGCCAGCAGTTCCACAGGGATGGGCAATCAGCCCCAGCATTTT. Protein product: CASSSTGMGNQPQHF.

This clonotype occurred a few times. In nucleotides, the CDR3 is TGTGCCTGGAGCGTAGACGGATCCTATGGCTACACCTTC. Translating it yields CAWSVDGSYGYTF. V and J are TRBV30 and TRBJ1-2; no clear D. The CDR3 spans 13 residues. Trimming cost V 3 bases and J 4 bases, with 12 bases left between them. Germline values: CDR1 GTSNPN, CDR2 SVGIG (reference sequence).

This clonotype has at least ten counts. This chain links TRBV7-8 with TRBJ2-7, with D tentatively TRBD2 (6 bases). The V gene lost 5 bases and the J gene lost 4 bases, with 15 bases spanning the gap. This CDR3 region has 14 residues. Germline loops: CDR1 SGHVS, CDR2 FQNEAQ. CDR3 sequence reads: CASSPRDWGYEQYF. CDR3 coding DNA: TGTGCCAGCAGCCCGAGGGACTGGGGTTACGAGCAGTACTTC.

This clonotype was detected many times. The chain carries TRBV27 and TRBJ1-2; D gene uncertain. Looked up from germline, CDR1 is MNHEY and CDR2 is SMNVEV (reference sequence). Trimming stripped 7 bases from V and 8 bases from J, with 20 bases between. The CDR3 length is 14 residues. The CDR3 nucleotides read TGTGCCAGCAAACTGAAGACAACCGCGGGGGGCTACACCTTC. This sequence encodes CASKLKTTAGGYTF.

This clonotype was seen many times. The CDR3 DNA reads as TGTGCCAGCAGCTTAGGGGGAGTGGAATATGGCTACACCTTC. It translates to CASSLGGVEYGYTF. J is TRBJ1-2 and V is TRBV7-9; no firm D call. Trimming pared 1 base from V and 5 bases from J, leaving 11 bases between. This CDR3 has 14 amino acids. Germline CDR1 is SEHNR and CDR2 is FQNEAQ (reference sequence). The complete variable domain, with remaining parts taken from reference TRBV7-9 and TRBJ1-2, reads DTGVSQNPRHKITKRGQNVTFRCDPISEHNRLYWYRQTLGQGPEFLTYFQNEAQLEKSRLLSDRFSAERPKGSFSTLEIQRTEQGDSAMYLCASSLGGVEYGYTFGSGTRLTVV.

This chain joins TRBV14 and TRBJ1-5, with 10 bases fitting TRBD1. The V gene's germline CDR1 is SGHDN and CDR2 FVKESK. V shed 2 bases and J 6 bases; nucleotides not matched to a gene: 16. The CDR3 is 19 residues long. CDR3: CASSQSGRLGQGVFQPQHF. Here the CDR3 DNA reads TGTGCCAGCAGCCAATCAGGTAGACTTGGACAGGGGGTTTTTCAGCCCCAGCATTTT. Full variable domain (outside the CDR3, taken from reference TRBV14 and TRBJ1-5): EAGVTQFPSHSVIEKGQTVTLRCDPISGHDNLYWYRRVMGKEIKFLLHFVKESKQDESGMPNNRFLAERTGGTYSTLKVQPAELEDSGVYFCASSQSGRLGQGVFQPQHFGDGTRLSIL.

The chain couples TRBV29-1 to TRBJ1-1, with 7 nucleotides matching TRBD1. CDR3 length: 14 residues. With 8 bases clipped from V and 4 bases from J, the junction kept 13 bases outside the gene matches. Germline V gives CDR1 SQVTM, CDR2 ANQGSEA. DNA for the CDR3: TGCAGCTCCCAGCTCTTGGCAGGGGGCACTGAAGCTTTCTTT. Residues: CSSQLLAGGTEAFF.